The 2 T cell receptor beta chains given below trace back to one sample, sequenced in a study of identical twins. One entry per CDR3 protein, called by TCRdb with MiXCR from the 5' RACE reads. The table records under 900,000 distinct CDR3 sequences, more than 9% of them present only once. This sample also appeared in a second study, on yellow fever vaccine responses in identical twins.

The source material was PBMCs. These receptors were obtained from a woman aged 18-29 years in good health.

This rearrangement joins TRBV7-2 to TRBJ2-1, with D hard to call. Trimming left V 0 bases short and J 12 bases short, with 12 bases between. The CDR3 has 13 amino acids. Germline loops: CDR1 SGHTA, CDR2 FQGNSA. The CDR3 spells CASSLATFMGQFF. Here the CDR3 DNA reads TGTGCCAGCAGCTTAGCGACATTTATGGGGCAGTTCTTC.

This clonotype was counted between two and nine times. The genes are TRBV7-9 and TRBJ2-1, with unresolved D. The CDR3 has 14 residues. CDR1 is SEHNR and CDR2 is FQNEAQ in the germline V gene (reference sequence). V was pared by 5 bases and J by 0 bases, with 8 bases between. The CDR3 coding sequence is TGTGCCAGCAGCCGCGACATCTCCTACAATGAGCAGTTCTTC. Its protein is CASSRDISYNEQFF. The entire variable domain, with the rest obtained from reference TRBV7-9 and TRBJ2-1, is as follows: DTGVSQNPRHKITKRGQNVTFRCDPISEHNRLYWYRQTLGQGPEFLTYFQNEAQLEKSRLLSDRFSAERPKGSFSTLEIQRTEQGDSAMYLCASSRDISYNEQFFGPGTRLTVL.